This T cell receptor (beta chain) was recorded in a study of blood T cell repertoires in COVID-19. TCRdb keeps only in-frame clones here, not all; method: immunoSEQ multiplex PCR. The table shows nearly 45,000 clones, with roughly 80% occurring only once. This clonotype was obtained from a human donor in a cohort sampled during active COVID-19. Sequencing was performed on peripheral blood.

This CDR3 is CASSLSSSYNSPLHF. The CDR3, as DNA: TGTGCCAGCAGCCTATCCAGTTCCTATAATTCACCCCTCCACTTT. The rearrangement uses TRBV3-1 (or the pseudogene TRBV3-2) and TRBJ1-6; D is unclear. Germline V lookup: CDR1 LGHDT, CDR2 YNNKEL (reference sequence). V was shortened by 4 bases and J by 1 base, with 8 bases between the two germline ends. The CDR3 is 15 residues long.